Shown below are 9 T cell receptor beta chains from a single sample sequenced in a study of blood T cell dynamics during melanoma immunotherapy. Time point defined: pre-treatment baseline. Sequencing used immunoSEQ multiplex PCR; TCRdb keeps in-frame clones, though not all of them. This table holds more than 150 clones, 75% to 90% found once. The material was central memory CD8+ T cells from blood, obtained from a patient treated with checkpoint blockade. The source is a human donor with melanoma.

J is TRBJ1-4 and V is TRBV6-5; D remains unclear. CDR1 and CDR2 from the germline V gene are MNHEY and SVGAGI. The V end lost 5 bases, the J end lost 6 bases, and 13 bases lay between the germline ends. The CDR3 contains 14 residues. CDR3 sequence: CASSVSGFYEKLFF. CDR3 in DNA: TGTGCCAGCAGTGTTTCTGGGTTCTATGAAAAACTGTTTTTT.

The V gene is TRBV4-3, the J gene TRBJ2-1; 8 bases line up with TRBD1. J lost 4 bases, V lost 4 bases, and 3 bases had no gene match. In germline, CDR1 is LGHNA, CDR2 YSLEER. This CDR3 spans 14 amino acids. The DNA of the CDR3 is TGCGCCAGCAGCCCGGGACAGGAGTACAATGAGCAGTTCTTC. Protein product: CASSPGQEYNEQFF.

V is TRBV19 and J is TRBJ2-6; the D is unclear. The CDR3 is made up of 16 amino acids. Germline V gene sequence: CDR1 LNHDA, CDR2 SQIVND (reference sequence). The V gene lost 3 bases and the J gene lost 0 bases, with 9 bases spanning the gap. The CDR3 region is CASSIQDGSGANVLTF. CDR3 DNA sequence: TGTGCCAGTAGTATCCAAGACGGCTCTGGGGCCAACGTCCTGACTTTC.

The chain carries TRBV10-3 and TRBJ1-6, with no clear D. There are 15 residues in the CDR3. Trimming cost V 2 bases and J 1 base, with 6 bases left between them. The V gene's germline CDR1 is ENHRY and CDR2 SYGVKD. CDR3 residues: CAISEEGSYNSPLHF. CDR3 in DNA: TGTGCCATCAGTGAGGAGGGATCCTATAATTCACCCCTCCACTTT.

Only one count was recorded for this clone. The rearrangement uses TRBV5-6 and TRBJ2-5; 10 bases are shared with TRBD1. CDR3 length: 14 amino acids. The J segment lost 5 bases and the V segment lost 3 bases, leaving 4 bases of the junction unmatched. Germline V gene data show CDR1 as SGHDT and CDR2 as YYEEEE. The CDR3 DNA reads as TGTGCCAGCAGCTGGGACAGGGGAAGTGAGACCCAGTACTTC. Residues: CASSWDRGSETQYF.

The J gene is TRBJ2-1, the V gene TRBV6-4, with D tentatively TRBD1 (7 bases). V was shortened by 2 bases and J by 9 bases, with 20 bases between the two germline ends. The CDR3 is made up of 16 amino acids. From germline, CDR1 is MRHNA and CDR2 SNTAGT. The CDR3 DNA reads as TGTGCCAGCAGTGACAAGCAGGGGGAGGAGTATGGTGAGCAGTTCTTC. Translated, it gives CASSDKQGEEYGEQFF.

The chain's CDR3 is CASSQDWGHTEAFF. The CDR3 nucleotides read TGCGCCAGCAGCCAAGACTGGGGGCATACTGAAGCTTTCTTT. The chain combines TRBV4-1 with TRBJ1-1, with a tentative D call TRBD1 (6 bases). Germline CDR1 MGHRA, CDR2 YSYEKL. CDR3 size: 14 residues. Trimming removed 0 bases at V and 5 bases at J, with 10 bases between.

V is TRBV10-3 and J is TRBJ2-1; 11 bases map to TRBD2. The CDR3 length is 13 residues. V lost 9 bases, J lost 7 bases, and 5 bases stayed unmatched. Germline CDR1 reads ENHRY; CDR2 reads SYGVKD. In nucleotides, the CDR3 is TGTGCCATTGGGGGACTAGCGGAAAATGAGCAGTTCTTC. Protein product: CAIGGLAENEQFF.

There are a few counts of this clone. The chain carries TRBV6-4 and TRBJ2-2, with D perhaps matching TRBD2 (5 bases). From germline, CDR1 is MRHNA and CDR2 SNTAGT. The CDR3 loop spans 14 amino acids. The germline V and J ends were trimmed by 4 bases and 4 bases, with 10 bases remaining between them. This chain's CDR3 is CASSAGFGTGELFF. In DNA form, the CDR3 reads TGTGCCAGCAGTGCGGGGTTCGGCACCGGGGAGCTGTTTTTT.